The rows below give T cell receptor beta chains drawn from one sample of a study of beta chain features in type 1 diabetes. Sequenced by immunoSEQ multiplex PCR; TCRdb stores in-frame clones only, minus some. The sample records around 250,000 clones, about 24% being singletons. Source material: naive CD4+ T cells from blood. Every receptor here comes from a woman in her thirties with type 1 diabetes. Both conserved end residues are part of each CDR3. Clone size appears in some rows only: once, few, many, or a class for an expanded clone.

V gene,J gene,clone size,CDR3 protein
TRBV5-1,TRBJ2-7,few,CASCLTSGRAYPYEQYF
TRBV6-5,TRBJ1-5,few,CASSYDSSNQPQHF
TRBV19,TRBJ1-5,.,CASSRTGAGGASTQHF
TRBV6-5,TRBJ2-1,few,CASTGQGNNEQFF
TRBV4-2,TRBJ2-2,.,CASSPRLAGGDTGELFF
TRBV30,TRBJ1-5,.,CAWSDGGSNQPQHF
TRBV6-6,TRBJ2-5,.,CASSSQGSLETQYF
TRBV5-1,TRBJ2-6,.,CASSLVGASGANVLTF
TRBV4-2,TRBJ1-2,few,CASSQDPTKFYGYTF
TRBV10-3,TRBJ2-3,few,CAISDDPSGTDTQYF
TRBV4-1,TRBJ2-5,.,CASSQDRPAATQYF
TRBV30,TRBJ1-2,few,CAWSTGGPYGYTF
TRBV18,TRBJ1-5,.,CASSPETGSQPQHF
TRBV7-3,TRBJ2-7,.,CASSSNDRGPYEQYF
TRBV4-1,TRBJ2-1,few,CASSQEGSLLAGVPHEQFF
TRBV6-5,TRBJ1-1,few,CASSYSAGGHTEAFF
TRBV6-5,TRBJ2-7,few,CASAAGADYEQYF
TRBV4-2,TRBJ2-3,.,CASSHERSGTFTDTQYF
TRBV9,TRBJ2-3,.,CASSGGLAELTDTQYF
TRBV7-8,TRBJ2-4,.,CASSLITPRGEVDIQYF
TRBV30,TRBJ1-1,.,CAWAEGASNTEAFF
TRBV18,TRBJ2-3,.,CASSPGQITDTQYF
TRBV19,TRBJ2-7,.,CASAGTGTYEQYF
TRBV9,TRBJ2-5,few,CASSVEGGRAAETQYF
TRBV11-2,TRBJ2-6,.,CASSSQPTDNWDVLTF
TRBV5-4,TRBJ2-3,.,CASSLGGGTTDTQYF
TRBV29-1,TRBJ2-1,few,CSVDLQGSQFF
TRBV7-9,TRBJ2-4,few,CASSPTAAIAKNIQYF
TRBV29-1,.,.,CSVEAPSGGYEQYF
TRBV21-1,TRBJ2-1,.,CASRSTGGFGNEQFF
TRBV29-1,TRBJ2-1,.,CSVAHKRTGGNEQFF
TRBV7-3,TRBJ2-4,.,CASSLQGRVGDIQYF
TRBV2,TRBJ2-5,.,CASSATRETQYF
TRBV6-6,TRBJ1-1,few,CASSPGLFAEAFF
TRBV2,TRBJ1-1,few,CASLTGFTEAFF
TRBV30,TRBJ2-4,few,CAWSWGGMNIQYF
TRBV6-5,TRBJ2-7,.,CASSYRLAGVEQYF
TRBV30,TRBJ1-2,.,CAWSGGGQGITF
TRBV7-9,TRBJ2-6,few,CASSFLQGAGANVLTF
TRBV19,TRBJ2-6,few,CASSILGANVLTF
TRBV19,TRBJ2-1,once,CASSINYNEQFF
TRBV15,TRBJ1-2,.,CATSRATGGIYGYTF
TRBV30,TRBJ2-1,.,CAWTTANNEQFF
TRBV28,TRBJ2-5,.,CASTNPLTGEETQYF
TRBV9,TRBJ1-1,.,CASSLRQGDTEAFF
TRBV10-3,TRBJ2-5,.,CATTGNQETQYF